This TCR beta chain is drawn from a study of tumor-infiltrating lymphocytes in primary liver carcinoma. Study background: Every sample contained roughly 3.65 to 8 million productive TCRbeta reads, and these numbers were similar from one tissue type to another.

Researchers generated TCR beta cDNA from roughly 510 ng of total RNA, relying on a constant-region primer. Three rounds of nested multiplex PCR with slightly modified ARM-PCR produced TCR beta libraries. Each of the first two PCR rounds ran roughly 10 cycles with TRBV1-TRBV30 forward and C-beta reverse primers. From the multiplex PCR reads, TCRdb called clonotypes with MiXCR, one entry per CDR3 protein. The sample contains approximately 300,000 distinct CDR3 sequences, 60% to 80% of which appear only once. General study results and limits: CD4+ and CD8+ repertoires could not be compared in these unsorted bulk samples.

Both blood RNA, taken from unsorted whole blood, and germline DNA were extracted. Details on this clonotype: Its antigen remains unknown.

The V end lost 2 bases, the J end lost 1 base, and 17 bases lay between the germline ends. Per germline, CDR1 DFQATT and CDR2 SNEGSKA (reference sequence). The CDR3 loop spans 16 amino acids. This receptor was identified in a middle-aged man with primary liver carcinoma and hepatitis B virus infection. Sequencing was done on a sample of peripheral blood. The chain employs TRBV20-1 and TRBJ1-2, with D perhaps TRBD1 (6 bases). CDR3 sequence reads: CSARTGRGGYNYGYTF. The CDR3, as DNA: TGCAGTGCTAGAACTGGCAGGGGCGGATATAACTATGGCTACACCTTC.